This TCR beta chain was found in a study of radiotherapy plus CTLA-4 blockade in lung cancer. Overall study: Among enrolled patients, over 15% responded and around 30% achieved disease control.

In regard to this clone: Its antigen is unknown.

The assay was immunoSEQ multiplex PCR, and TCRdb's table has in-frame clones only and misses some. The table records around 38,000 clones, about 86% of them present only once. Study results and caveats: There was expansion of tumor-derived TCR clones in blood after radiotherapy plus ipilimumab. The best predictor of response was reported to be early blood T cell clone dynamics, with interferon-beta.

The CDR3 has 17 amino acids. The germline V gene has CDR1 SGHTA and CDR2 FQGTGA. Trimming at V came to 5 bases and at J to 6 bases, leaving 14 bases not matched to a gene. Patients had chemo-refractory metastatic non-small-cell lung cancer and received focal radiation plus CTLA-4 blockade that used ipilimumab. The clonotype originates from a human donor with non-small cell lung cancer whose response to radiotherapy plus ipilimumab could not be evaluated. This material consisted of peripheral blood, taken from a patient treated with radiotherapy plus ipilimumab. The genes are TRBV7-3 and TRBJ2-3; 10 positions match TRBD2. The CDR3 coding sequence is TGTGCCAGCAGCATGCTAGCGGGAGTACCCCCCCCGGATACGCAGTATTTT. It yields the protein CASSMLAGVPPPDTQYF.